A single sample gave rise to the 15 T cell receptor beta chains below, sequenced in a study of response to subunit inactivated influenza vaccine. Via MiXCR, TCRdb re-called the RT-PCR reads, giving one row per CDR3 protein. The table includes about 500,000 distinct CDR3 sequences, approximately 7.7% detected once. Sequenced material: PBMCs from blood, taken around 25 months after vaccination. Receptor source: a man between 50 and 70 years old who received an inactivated influenza vaccine.

This clonotype has just a few counts. This rearrangement joins TRBV5-1 to TRBJ2-5; weak D call: TRBD1 (6 bases). The CDR3 consists of 13 residues. V was shortened by 5 bases and J by 5 bases, with 13 bases between the two germline ends. The germline V gene has CDR1 SGHRS and CDR2 YFSETQ. CDR3 loop: CASRRDISETQYF. In DNA, the CDR3 is TGCGCCAGCAGACGGGACATTTCTGAGACCCAGTACTTC.

The chain recombines TRBV18 with TRBJ2-5; tentative D call: TRBD2 (6 bases). V lost 2 bases and J 5 bases, leaving 9 bases between the germline ends. Germline assignment: CDR1 KGHSH and CDR2 LQKENI. This CDR3 has 13 residues. CDR3 amino acids: CASSPWEAETQYF. CDR3 in DNA: TGTGCCAGCTCACCATGGGAGGCGGAGACCCAGTACTTC.

This clonotype was seen more than once but under ten times. The chain combines TRBV6-1 with TRBJ2-7; D is possibly TRBD2 (6 bases). There are 16 residues in the CDR3. V lost 6 bases, J lost 4 bases, and 22 bases lay in between. Germline V lookup: CDR1 MNHNS, CDR2 SASEGT. The CDR3 coding sequence is TGTGCCAGCAGGATGTCTAGTGGGGGTGGGACTTACGAGCAGTACTTC. Amino acid sequence: CASRMSSGGGTYEQYF.

The chain recombines TRBV15 with TRBJ2-6, with D unclear. The CDR3 is 16 residues long. Germline loops: CDR1 LNHNV, CDR2 YYDKDF (reference sequence). The V and J ends lost 3 bases and 0 bases respectively, with 9 bases between them. This CDR3 reads CATSRGSISGANVLTF. In DNA, the CDR3 is TGTGCCACCAGCAGGGGCTCAATCTCTGGGGCCAACGTCCTGACTTTC.

CDR3 residues: CASSLGLGRSDTQYF. The CDR3 nucleotides are TGTGCCAGCAGCTTGGGACTAGGACGATCAGATACGCAGTATTTT. The chain couples TRBV9 to TRBJ2-3; 8 bases match TRBD2. The junction had 8 bases not matched to a gene; V was cut back by 4 bases and J by 4 bases. This CDR3 is 15 amino acids long. Germline CDR1 and CDR2: SGDLS and YYNGEE.

The chain carries TRBV24-1 and TRBJ2-3; maybe TRBD1 (6 bases). The germline V and J ends were trimmed by 0 bases and 3 bases, with 12 bases remaining between them. Germline V gives CDR1 KGHDR, CDR2 SFDVKD. The CDR3 is 16 residues long. DNA for the CDR3: TGTGCCACCAGTGATTTGGGCCAGGGGTCTACAGATACGCAGTATTTT. Protein: CATSDLGQGSTDTQYF.

This clonotype was seen many times. The chain recombines TRBV11-2 with TRBJ1-1, with 9 bases aligning to TRBD1. Losses at the gene ends were 2 bases for V and 5 bases for J; bases not matched to a gene: 6. CDR1 and CDR2 (germline): SGHAT, FQNNGV. The CDR3 runs 15 residues. CDR3 in amino acids: CASSLSATGGTEAFF. The DNA of the CDR3 is TGTGCCAGCAGCTTAAGTGCGACAGGGGGAACTGAAGCTTTCTTT.

The chain links TRBV4-3 to TRBJ2-3, with D unresolved. CDR1 is LGHNA and CDR2 is YSLEER in the germline V gene. The CDR3 is 14 residues long. Trimming cost V 4 bases and J 0 bases, with 8 bases left between them. The CDR3 coding sequence is TGCGCCAGCAGCCGGGCACACAGCACAGATACGCAGTATTTT. Protein: CASSRAHSTDTQYF.

This clonotype was observed a few times. The chain has TRBV2 and TRBJ2-3; 9 bases agree with TRBD2. Trimming took 6 bases from V and 0 from J; bases not matched to a gene: 4. CDR3 length equals 15 residues. CDR1 SNHLY and CDR2 FYNNEI come from the germline V gene. The CDR3 protein is CASRQLAGSTDTQYF. DNA of the CDR3: TGTGCCAGCAGACAACTAGCGGGTAGCACAGATACGCAGTATTTT.

This clonotype was recorded many times. V gene TRBV6-2 or TRBV6-3 combines with J gene TRBJ2-2, with D unclear. The V end was cut by 6 bases, the J end by 4 bases, with 9 bases between. Germline CDR1 is MNHEY and CDR2 is SVGEGT. The CDR3 runs to 13 residues. Written as DNA, the CDR3 is TGTGCCAGCAGCCGAACACTCACCGGGGAGCTGTTTTTT. This sequence encodes CASSRTLTGELFF.

This chain connects TRBV4-3 to TRBJ1-2, with D possibly TRBD1 on 5 matching bases. Germline CDR1 LGHNA, CDR2 YSLEER. The germline V and J ends were trimmed by 5 bases and 5 bases, with 18 bases remaining between them. The CDR3 contains 15 residues. CDR3 sequence reads: CASSLDRLGRYGYTF. The DNA of the CDR3 is TGCGCCAGCAGCTTGGATCGGCTGGGGCGGTATGGCTACACCTTC.

About this clonotype itself: Since a much larger clone is just one base distant, this may be a read error. The chain has TRBV4-2 and TRBJ2-1; 8 bases match TRBD2. The CDR3 loop spans 20 amino acids. The V gene's germline CDR1 is LGHNA and CDR2 YNFKEQ. The CDR3 region is CSSSPSGLAGKTSSYNEQFF. The CDR3 DNA sequence: TGTTCCAGCAGCCCTTCTGGGCTAGCGGGCAAAACTAGCTCCTACAATGAGCAGTTCTTC.

There are a few counts of this clonotype. The rearrangement links TRBV6-6 to TRBJ1-1; tentative D call: TRBD1 (6 bases). Germline lookup yields CDR1 MNHNY and CDR2 SVGAGI (reference sequence). Trimming took off 2 bases at V and 10 bases at J, with 8 bases between the two ends. The CDR3 has 11 amino acids. Here the CDR3 DNA reads TGTGCCAGCAGTTACGGGGGCTTAGCTTTCTTT. As protein: CASSYGGLAFF.

V and J are TRBV5-1 and TRBJ2-2; D possibly corresponds to TRBD2 (6 bases). V lost 4 bases and J lost 0, with 13 bases in between. The length of the CDR3 is 16 residues. Germline assignment: CDR1 SGHRS and CDR2 YFSETQ. The CDR3 nucleotides are TGCGCCAGCAGCCTAGCGCGATCCGCGAACACCGGGGAGCTGTTTTTT. Its protein is CASSLARSANTGELFF.

The J gene is TRBJ1-3, the V gene TRBV4-3; 8 nucleotides agree with TRBD1. CDR3 length: 16 amino acids. V trimming: 0 bases; J trimming: 0 bases; junction bases outside the gene matches: 1. The germline V gene encodes CDR1 LGHNA and CDR2 YSLEER. CDR3 in DNA: TGCGCCAGCAGCCAAGAAGGACAGGGCTCTGGAAACACCATATATTTT. It codes for CASSQEGQGSGNTIYF.